The clone carrying this TCR beta chain came up once. V lost 4 bases, J lost 5 bases, and 15 bases lay in between. The CDR3 loop spans 16 amino acids. Germline V gives CDR1 LNHDA, CDR2 SQIVND (reference sequence). This sample is part of a study of control samples from healthy donors and cancer patients. Measured with immunoSEQ multiplex PCR; TCRdb has only the in-frame clones, and not every one. The table has 130,000 to 150,000 clones, approximately 88% seen once. Material: blood. The sequence was collected from a man younger than 40 in good health. This chain links TRBV19 with TRBJ1-6, with a weak D call TRBD1 (6 bases). CDR3 nucleotides: TGTGCCAGTAGTACCTACGGACAGACAAATAATTCACCCCTCCACTTT. Protein: CASSTYGQTNNSPLHF.